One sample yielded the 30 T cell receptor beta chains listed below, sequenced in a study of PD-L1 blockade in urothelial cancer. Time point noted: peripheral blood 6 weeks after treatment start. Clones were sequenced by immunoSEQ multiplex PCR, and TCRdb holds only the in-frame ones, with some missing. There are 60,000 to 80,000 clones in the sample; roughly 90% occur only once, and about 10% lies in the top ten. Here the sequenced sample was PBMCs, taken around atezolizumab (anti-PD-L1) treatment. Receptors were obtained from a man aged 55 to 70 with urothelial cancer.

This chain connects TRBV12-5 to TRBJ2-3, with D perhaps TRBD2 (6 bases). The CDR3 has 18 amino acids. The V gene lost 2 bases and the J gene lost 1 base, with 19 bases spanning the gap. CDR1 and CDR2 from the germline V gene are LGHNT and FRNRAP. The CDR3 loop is CASGLTTPLRGRTDTQYF. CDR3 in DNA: TGTGCTAGTGGTTTGACCACCCCTTTGCGGGGCCGCACAGATACGCAGTATTTT.

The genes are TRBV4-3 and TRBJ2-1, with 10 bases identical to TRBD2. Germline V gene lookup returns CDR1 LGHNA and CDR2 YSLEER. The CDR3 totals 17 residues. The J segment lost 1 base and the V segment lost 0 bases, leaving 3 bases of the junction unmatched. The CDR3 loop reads CASSQDSAGGSYNEQFF. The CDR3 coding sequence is TGCGCCAGCAGCCAAGACTCAGCGGGAGGGTCCTACAATGAGCAGTTCTTC.

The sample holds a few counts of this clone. CDR3 residues: CASSVVQGTDGYTF. CDR3 DNA: TGTGCCAGCAGCGTAGTACAGGGCACCGATGGCTACACCTTC. The rearrangement uses TRBV9 and TRBJ1-2, with a weak D call TRBD1 (6 bases). Germline V gene sequence: CDR1 SGDLS, CDR2 YYNGEE. The CDR3 covers 14 residues. The V gene lost 0 bases and the J gene lost 6 bases, with 12 bases spanning the gap. Drawing the rest from reference TRBV9 and TRBJ1-2, the complete variable domain is DSGVTQTPKHLITATGQRVTLRCSPRSGDLSVYWYQQSLDQGLQFLIQYYNGEERAKGNILERFSAQQFPDLHSELNLSSLELGDSALYFCASSVVQGTDGYTFGSGTRLTVV.

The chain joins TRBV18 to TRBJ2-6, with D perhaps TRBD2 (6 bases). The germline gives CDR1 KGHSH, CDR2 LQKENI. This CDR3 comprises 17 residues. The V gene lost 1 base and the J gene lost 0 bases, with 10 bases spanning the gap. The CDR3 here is CASSPLAVRSGANVLTF. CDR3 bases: TGTGCCAGCTCACCACTAGCGGTTCGCTCTGGGGCCAACGTCCTGACTTTC.

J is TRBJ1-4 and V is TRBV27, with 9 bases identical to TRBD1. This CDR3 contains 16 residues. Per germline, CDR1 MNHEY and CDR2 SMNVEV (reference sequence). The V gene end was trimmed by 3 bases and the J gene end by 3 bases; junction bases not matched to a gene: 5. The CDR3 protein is CASSLGQGGSNEKLFF. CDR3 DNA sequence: TGTGCCAGCAGTTTGGGACAGGGAGGGTCTAATGAAAAACTGTTTTTT. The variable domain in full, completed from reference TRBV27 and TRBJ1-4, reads EAQVTQNPRYLITVTGKKLTVTCSQNMNHEYMSWYRQDPGLGLRQIYYSMNVEVTDKGDVPEGYKVSRKEKRNFPLILESPSPNQTSLYFCASSLGQGGSNEKLFFGSGTQLSVL.

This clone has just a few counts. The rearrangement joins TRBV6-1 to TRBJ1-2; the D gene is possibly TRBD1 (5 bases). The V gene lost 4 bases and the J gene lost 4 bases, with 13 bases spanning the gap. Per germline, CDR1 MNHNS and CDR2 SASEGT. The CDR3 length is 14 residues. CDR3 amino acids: CASSVRVVTYGYTF. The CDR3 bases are TGTGCCAGCAGTGTCAGGGTGGTTACCTATGGCTACACCTTC.

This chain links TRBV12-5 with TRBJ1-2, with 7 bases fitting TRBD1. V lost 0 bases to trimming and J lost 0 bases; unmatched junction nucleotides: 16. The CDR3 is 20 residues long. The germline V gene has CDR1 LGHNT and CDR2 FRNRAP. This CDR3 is CASGLVVSRDSRFSNYGYTF. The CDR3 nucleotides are TGTGCTAGTGGTTTGGTAGTCAGCCGGGACAGCCGCTTCTCTAACTATGGCTACACCTTC.

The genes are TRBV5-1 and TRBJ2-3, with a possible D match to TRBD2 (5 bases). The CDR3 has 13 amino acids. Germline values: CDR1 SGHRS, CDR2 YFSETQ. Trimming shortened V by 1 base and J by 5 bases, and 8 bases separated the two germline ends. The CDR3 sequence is CASSLSEGDTQYF. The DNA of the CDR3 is TGCGCCAGCAGCTTGAGCGAGGGAGATACGCAGTATTTT. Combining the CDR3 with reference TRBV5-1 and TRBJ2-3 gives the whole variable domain KAGVTQTPRYLIKTRGQQVTLSCSPISGHRSVSWYQQTPGQGLQFLFEYFSETQRNKGNFPGRFSGRQFSNSRSEMNVSTLELGDSALYLCASSLSEGDTQYFGPGTRLTVL.

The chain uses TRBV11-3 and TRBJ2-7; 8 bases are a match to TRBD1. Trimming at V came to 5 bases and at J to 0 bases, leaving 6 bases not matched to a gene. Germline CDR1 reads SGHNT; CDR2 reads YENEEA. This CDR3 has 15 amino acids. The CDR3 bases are TGTGCCAGCAGCCTTAGGACAGGGCTCTCCTACGAGCAGTACTTC. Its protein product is CASSLRTGLSYEQYF.

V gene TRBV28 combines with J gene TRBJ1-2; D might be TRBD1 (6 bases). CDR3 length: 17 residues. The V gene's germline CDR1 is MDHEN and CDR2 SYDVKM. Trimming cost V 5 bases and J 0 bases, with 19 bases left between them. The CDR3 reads CASSTHRVGWTNYGYTF. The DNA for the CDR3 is TGTGCCAGCAGTACCCACAGGGTTGGTTGGACTAACTATGGCTACACCTTC.

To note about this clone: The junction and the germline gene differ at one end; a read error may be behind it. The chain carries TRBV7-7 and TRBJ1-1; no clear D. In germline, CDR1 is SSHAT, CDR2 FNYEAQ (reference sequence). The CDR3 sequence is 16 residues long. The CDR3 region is CASSLRVTVGSPEAFF. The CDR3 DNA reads TGTGCTAGCAGCTTACGGGTTACCGTCGGGTCCCCTGAAGCTTTCTTT. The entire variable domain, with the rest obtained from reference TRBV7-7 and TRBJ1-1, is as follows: GAGVSQSPRYKVTKRGQDVTLRCDPISSHATLYWYQQALGQGPEFLTYFNYEAQPDKSGLPSDRFSAERPEGSISTLTIQRTEQRDSAMYRCASSLRVTVGSPEAFFGQGTRLTVV.

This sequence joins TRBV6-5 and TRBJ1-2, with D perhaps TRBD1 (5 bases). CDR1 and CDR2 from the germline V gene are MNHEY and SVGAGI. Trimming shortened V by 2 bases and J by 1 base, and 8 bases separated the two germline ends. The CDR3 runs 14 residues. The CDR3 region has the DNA TGTGCCAGCAGTTACAGGGGTCTTAACTATGGCTACACCTTC. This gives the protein CASSYRGLNYGYTF.

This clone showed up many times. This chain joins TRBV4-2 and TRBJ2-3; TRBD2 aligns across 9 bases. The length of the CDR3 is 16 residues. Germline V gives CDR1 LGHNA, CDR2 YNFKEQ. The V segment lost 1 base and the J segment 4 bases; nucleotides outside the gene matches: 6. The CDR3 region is CASSQVRGGAADTQYF. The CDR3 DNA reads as TGTGCCAGCAGCCAAGTACGCGGGGGGGCGGCAGATACGCAGTATTTT.

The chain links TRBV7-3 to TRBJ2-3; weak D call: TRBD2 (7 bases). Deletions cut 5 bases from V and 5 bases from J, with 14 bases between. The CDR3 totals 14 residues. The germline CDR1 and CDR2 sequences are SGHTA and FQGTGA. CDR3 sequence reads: CASSLTRGGDTQYF. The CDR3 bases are TGTGCCAGCAGCCTGACTAGGGGGGGAGATACGCAGTATTTT.

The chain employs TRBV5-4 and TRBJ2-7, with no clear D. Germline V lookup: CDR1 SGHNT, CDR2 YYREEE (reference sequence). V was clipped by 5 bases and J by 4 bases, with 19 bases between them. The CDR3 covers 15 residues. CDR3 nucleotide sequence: TGTGCCAGCAGTCGTTTCGACTCTGCTGAATACGAGCAGTACTTC. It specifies CASSRFDSAEYEQYF.

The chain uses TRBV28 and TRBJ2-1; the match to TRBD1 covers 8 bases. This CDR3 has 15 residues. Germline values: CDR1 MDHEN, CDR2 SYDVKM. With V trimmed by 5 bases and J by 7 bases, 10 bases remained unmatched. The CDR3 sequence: CASSTAGTGPNEQFF. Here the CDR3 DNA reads TGTGCCAGCAGTACCGCCGGGACAGGACCTAATGAGCAGTTCTTC.

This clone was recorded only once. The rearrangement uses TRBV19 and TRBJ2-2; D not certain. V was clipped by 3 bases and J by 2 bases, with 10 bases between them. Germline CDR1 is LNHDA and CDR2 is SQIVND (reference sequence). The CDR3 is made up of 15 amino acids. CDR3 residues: CASSMAQVNTGELFF. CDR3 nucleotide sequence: TGTGCCAGTAGTATGGCGCAGGTAAACACCGGGGAGCTGTTTTTT.

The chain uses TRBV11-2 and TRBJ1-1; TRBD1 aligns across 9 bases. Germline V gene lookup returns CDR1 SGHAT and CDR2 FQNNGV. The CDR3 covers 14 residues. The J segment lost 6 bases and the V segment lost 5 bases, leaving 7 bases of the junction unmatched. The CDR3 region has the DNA TGTGCCAGCAGCACCCGGACAGGGGAACCTGAAGCTTTCTTT. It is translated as CASSTRTGEPEAFF.

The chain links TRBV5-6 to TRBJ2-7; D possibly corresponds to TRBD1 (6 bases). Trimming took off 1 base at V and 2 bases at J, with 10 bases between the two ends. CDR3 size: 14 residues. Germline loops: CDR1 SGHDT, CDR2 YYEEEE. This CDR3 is CASSLIHRAYEQYF. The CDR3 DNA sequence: TGTGCCAGCAGCTTGATCCACAGGGCCTACGAGCAGTACTTC.

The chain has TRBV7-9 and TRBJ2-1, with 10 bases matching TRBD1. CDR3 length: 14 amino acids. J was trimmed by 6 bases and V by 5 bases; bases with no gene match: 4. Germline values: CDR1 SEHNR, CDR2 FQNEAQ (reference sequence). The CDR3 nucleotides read TGTGCCAGCAGCCCCCGGACAGGGGGCAATGAGCAGTTCTTC. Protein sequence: CASSPRTGGNEQFF.

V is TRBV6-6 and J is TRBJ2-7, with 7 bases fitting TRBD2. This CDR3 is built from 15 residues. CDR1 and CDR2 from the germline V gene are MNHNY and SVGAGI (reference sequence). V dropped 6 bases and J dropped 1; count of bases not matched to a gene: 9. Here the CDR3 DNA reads TGTGCCAGCAGAAGAGGGAGGGCCGAATCCTACGAGCAGTACTTC. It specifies CASRRGRAESYEQYF.

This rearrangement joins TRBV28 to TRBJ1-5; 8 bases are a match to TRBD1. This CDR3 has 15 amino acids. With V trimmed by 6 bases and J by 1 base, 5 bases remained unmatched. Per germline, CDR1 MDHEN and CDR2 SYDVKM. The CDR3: CASRGTGGSNQPQHF. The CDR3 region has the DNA TGTGCCAGCAGGGGAACAGGGGGAAGCAATCAGCCCCAGCATTTT. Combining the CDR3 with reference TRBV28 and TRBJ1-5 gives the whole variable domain DVKVTQSSRYLVKRTGEKVFLECVQDMDHENMFWYRQDPGLGLRLIYFSYDVKMKEKGDIPEGYSVSREKKERFSLILESASTNQTSMYLCASRGTGGSNQPQHFGDGTRLSIL.

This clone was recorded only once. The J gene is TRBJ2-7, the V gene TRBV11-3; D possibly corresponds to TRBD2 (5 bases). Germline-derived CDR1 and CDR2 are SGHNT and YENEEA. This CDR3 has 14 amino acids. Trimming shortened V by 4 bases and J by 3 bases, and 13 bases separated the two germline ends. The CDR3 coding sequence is TGTGCCAGCAGCTCCGGGCGGGCCAACTACGAGCAGTACTTC. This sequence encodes CASSSGRANYEQYF.

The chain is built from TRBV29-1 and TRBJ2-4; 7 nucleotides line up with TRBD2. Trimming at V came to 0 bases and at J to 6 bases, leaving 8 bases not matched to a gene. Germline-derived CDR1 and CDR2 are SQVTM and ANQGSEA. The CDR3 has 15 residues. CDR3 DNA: TGCAGCGTTGAAGAGACGGGGGGAGGGAGAAACATTCAGTACTTC. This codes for CSVEETGGGRNIQYF.

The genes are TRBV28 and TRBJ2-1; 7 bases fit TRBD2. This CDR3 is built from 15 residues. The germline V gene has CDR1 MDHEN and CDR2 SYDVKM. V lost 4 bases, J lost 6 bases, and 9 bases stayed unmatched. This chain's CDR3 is CASSSRKTSPNEQFF. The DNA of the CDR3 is TGTGCCAGCAGTTCCCGGAAGACTAGCCCCAATGAGCAGTTCTTC.

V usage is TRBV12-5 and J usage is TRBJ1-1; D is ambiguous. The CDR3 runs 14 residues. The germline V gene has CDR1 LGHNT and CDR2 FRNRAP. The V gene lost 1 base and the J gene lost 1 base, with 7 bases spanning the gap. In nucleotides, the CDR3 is TGTGCTAGTGGTTTGGGGGCGCCGAACACTGAAGCTTTCTTT. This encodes CASGLGAPNTEAFF.

CDR3 DNA sequence: TGTGCCAGTAGTACCCAAACACAGGGGGTTCGCGGCTACACCTTC. Protein product: CASSTQTQGVRGYTF. The V call is TRBV19, the J call TRBJ1-2; TRBD1 agrees at 8 bases. This CDR3 is 15 amino acids long. Germline V gene data show CDR1 as LNHDA and CDR2 as SQIVND (reference sequence). V lost 4 bases, J lost 8 bases, and 12 bases stayed unmatched.

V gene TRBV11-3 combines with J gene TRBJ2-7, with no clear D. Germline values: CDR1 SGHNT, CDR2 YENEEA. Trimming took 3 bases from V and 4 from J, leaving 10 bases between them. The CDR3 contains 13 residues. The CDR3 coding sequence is TGTGCCAGCAGCTTCGGTTTGTTGTACGAGCAGTACTTC. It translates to CASSFGLLYEQYF. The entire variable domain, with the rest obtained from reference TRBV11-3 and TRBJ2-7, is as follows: EAGVVQSPRYKIIEKKQPVAFWCNPISGHNTLYWYLQNLGQGPELLIRYENEEAVDDSQLPKDRFSAERLKGVDSTLKIQPAELGDSAVYLCASSFGLLYEQYFGPGTRLTVT.

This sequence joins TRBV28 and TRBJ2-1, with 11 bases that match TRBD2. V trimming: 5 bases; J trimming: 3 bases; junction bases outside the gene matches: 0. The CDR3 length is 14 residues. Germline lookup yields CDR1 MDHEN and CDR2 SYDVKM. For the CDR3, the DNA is TGTGCCAGCAGTGGGACTAGCGGCTACAATGAGCAGTTCTTC. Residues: CASSGTSGYNEQFF.

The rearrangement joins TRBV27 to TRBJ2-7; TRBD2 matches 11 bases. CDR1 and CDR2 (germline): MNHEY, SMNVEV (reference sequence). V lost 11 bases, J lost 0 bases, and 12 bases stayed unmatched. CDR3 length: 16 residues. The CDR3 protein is CAPASGRQRGSYEQYF. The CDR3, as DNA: TGTGCCCCCGCTAGCGGGAGGCAGAGGGGCTCCTACGAGCAGTACTTC.